Shown below are 30 T cell receptor beta chains from a single sample sequenced in a study of blood T cells in healthy people across ages. A second PCR, run for roughly 7 to 11 cycles, used a sample-barcoded 5' primer plus a J-beta primer mix. Using its own MiXCR run on the 5' RACE reads, TCRdb lists one record per CDR3 protein. The table has about 1,000,000 distinct CDR3 sequences, 40% to 50% seen once. The sequenced sample consisted of blood. The source of these receptors is a woman aged 60-70 years in good health.

This clonotype was picked up one time. The chain recombines TRBV15 with TRBJ1-5; a weak D match, TRBD1 (5 bases). This CDR3 is built from 17 residues. V shed 8 bases and J shed 0 bases, with 20 bases lying between them. Germline loops: CDR1 LNHNV, CDR2 YYDKDF (reference sequence). Here the CDR3 reads CATGGGQTEYSNQPQHF. CDR3 nucleotide sequence: TGTGCCACCGGGGGTGGGCAGACCGAATATAGCAATCAGCCCCAGCATTTT.

The table lists this clonotype with a few counts. J is TRBJ2-1 and V is TRBV11-2; TRBD2 matches at 13 bases. The germline V gene encodes CDR1 SGHAT and CDR2 FQNNGV. This CDR3 has 16 amino acids. The trim removed 4 bases at V and 7 bases at J, leaving 7 bases unmatched. CDR3 sequence reads: CASSSGLAGDGNEQFF. CDR3 in DNA: TGTGCCAGCAGCTCCGGACTAGCGGGAGATGGTAATGAGCAGTTCTTC.

The rearrangement links TRBV5-1 to TRBJ2-3; TRBD2 aligns across 11 bases. J lost 6 bases, V lost 4 bases, and 4 bases had no gene match. The CDR3 is 14 amino acids. Germline CDR1 and CDR2: SGHRS and YFSETQ. Here the CDR3 reads CASSRTSGFDTQYF. The CDR3 DNA sequence: TGCGCCAGCAGCCGGACTAGCGGGTTTGATACGCAGTATTTT.

V gene TRBV12-3 or TRBV12-4 combines with J gene TRBJ2-1; 7 bases line up with TRBD1. The last part of the DNA fits TRBJ2-7 better; the J call may be wrong. The CDR3 extends over 18 amino acids. Here the CDR3 DNA reads TGTGCCAGCAGTTTCGGCACGACAGGGATCGAGTCCTACAATGAGCAGTACTTC. This encodes CASSFGTTGIESYNEQYF.

V and J are TRBV21-1 and TRBJ2-1; the table calls TRBD2, which could not be checked here. TRBV21-1 is marked as a pseudogene. The CDR3 extends over 17 amino acids. CDR3 DNA sequence: TGTGCCAGCAGCAAGCGGCTTAGCGGGAGGGTCTACAATGAGCAGTTCTTC. Translated: CASSKRLSGRVYNEQFF.

Notes on this clonotype: Its ends do not fully match the called genes, so a read error is possible. CDR3 bases: TGTGCCGGCAGACCCGTCAATTGGGTTACCTATGGCTACACCTTC. It yields the protein CAGRPVNWVTYGYTF. The gene calls are TRBV2 and TRBJ1-2, with D uncertain. In germline, CDR1 is SNHLY, CDR2 FYNNEI. The CDR3 loop spans 15 amino acids.

V usage is TRBV10-3 and J usage is TRBJ2-5; D gene uncertain. Germline CDR1 reads ENHRY; CDR2 reads SYGVKD. V was cut by 3 bases and J by 5 bases, with 10 bases left in between. The CDR3 covers 13 residues. The CDR3 coding sequence is TGTGCCATCAGTGATCGGGCGACGGAGACCCAGTACTTC. This encodes CAISDRATETQYF.

The chain employs TRBV6-5 and TRBJ2-4, with 7 bases lining up with TRBD2. The DNA end is more similar to TRBJ2-7, so the J call may be wrong. The CDR3 runs to 16 residues. Germline V gene data show CDR1 as MNHEY and CDR2 as SVGAGI. CDR3 DNA sequence: TGTGCCAGCAGCCCGGGGACTACCCTACTATCCTACGAGCAGTACTTC. Translated: CASSPGTTLLSYEQYF.

This clonotype came up a few times. The chain couples TRBV24-1 to TRBJ2-1, with 9 positions matching TRBD1. J gave up 8 bases and V 3 bases, and 10 bases lay outside the gene matches. The CDR3 length is 16 residues. Germline V gene sequence: CDR1 KGHDR, CDR2 SFDVKD. This chain's CDR3 is CATSDPTGGGFHEQFF. The CDR3 nucleotides are TGTGCCACCAGTGATCCTACAGGGGGCGGTTTCCATGAGCAGTTCTTC.

This clonotype was detected only a few times. This chain joins TRBV6-5 and TRBJ2-7; no firm D call. The CDR3 runs to 14 residues. V shed 1 base and J shed 2 bases, with 9 bases lying between them. Per germline, CDR1 MNHEY and CDR2 SVGAGI. The CDR3 here is CASSYFQGAYEQYF. In DNA, the CDR3 is TGTGCCAGCAGTTACTTTCAAGGAGCCTACGAGCAGTACTTC.

This clonotype occurred a few times. The V and J genes are TRBV6-6 and TRBJ2-7, with no clear D. Germline lookup yields CDR1 MNHNY and CDR2 SVGAGI (reference sequence). V lost 2 bases and J 3 bases, leaving 8 bases between the germline ends. The length of the CDR3 is 13 residues. CDR3 loop: CASSYPGYYEQYF. The CDR3 coding sequence is TGTGCCAGCAGTTACCCTGGTTACTACGAGCAGTACTTC.

V gene TRBV6-1 combines with J gene TRBJ2-7, with a possible D match to TRBD2 (5 bases). The CDR3 runs to 15 residues. In germline, CDR1 is MNHNS, CDR2 SASEGT. V was pared by 8 bases and J by 0 bases, with 17 bases between. CDR3 amino acids: CASGQPTGNSYEQYF. CDR3 DNA: TGTGCCAGCGGTCAGCCTACCGGGAACTCCTACGAGCAGTACTTC.

This rearrangement joins TRBV20-1 to TRBJ2-3, with D tentatively TRBD2 (5 bases). CDR1 DFQATT and CDR2 SNEGSKA come from the germline V gene (reference sequence). This CDR3 region has 15 residues. Trimming cost V 1 base and J 3 bases, with 14 bases left between them. CDR3 amino acids: CSARAWELRTDTQYF. CDR3 DNA sequence: TGCAGTGCTAGAGCGTGGGAGCTGAGGACAGATACGCAGTATTTT.

The chain employs TRBV12-3 or TRBV12-4 and TRBJ1-1; perhaps TRBD1 as D (6 bases). Trimming took 6 bases from V and 4 from J, leaving 15 bases between them. The CDR3 is 14 residues long. As DNA, the CDR3 is TGTGCCAGCAGCGCTGACAGGAGATCCACTGAAGCTTTCTTT. Translated: CASSADRRSTEAFF.

In the case of this clonotype: This sequence may be a read error, since a much larger clone differs from it by one base. The V call is TRBV6-6, the J call TRBJ2-1; D is possibly TRBD2 (6 bases). Per germline, CDR1 MNHNY and CDR2 SVGAGI (reference sequence). V gave up 8 bases and J gave up 5 bases, with 16 bases separating them. The CDR3 consists of 14 residues. CDR3 DNA: TGTGCCAGCCAAGCGAGGGAGGCCCACAATGAGCAGTTCTTC. Protein: CASQAREAHNEQFF.

V is TRBV20-1 and J is TRBJ2-1, with D uncertain. The closer fit of TRBJ2-7 to the DNA end suggests the J call may be wrong. CDR3 size: 13 residues. The germline CDR1 and CDR2 sequences are DFQATT and SNEGSKA (reference sequence). Here the CDR3 DNA reads TGCAGTGCCCCCCCGGATGATTACAATGAGCAGTACTTC. Translation: CSAPPDDYNEQYF.

The V and J genes are TRBV7-2 and TRBJ2-5, with D perhaps matching TRBD2 (6 bases). Germline V gives CDR1 SGHTA, CDR2 FQGNSA. Trimming pared 4 bases from V and 4 bases from J, leaving 28 bases between. There are 19 residues in the CDR3. The CDR3 is CASSSYLVGLLAKVETQYF. CDR3 nucleotide sequence: TGTGCCAGCAGCTCATACTTAGTGGGACTCTTAGCCAAAGTAGAGACCCAGTACTTC.

As DNA, the CDR3 is TGTGCCTGGGCTGCTGGGGGGCAGGATGAAAAACTGTTTTTT. It specifies CAWAAGGQDEKLFF. This chain links TRBV30 with TRBJ1-4; tentative D call: TRBD1 (6 bases). Deletions cut 5 bases from V and 6 bases from J, with 16 bases between. Germline V lookup: CDR1 GTSNPN, CDR2 SVGIG (reference sequence). This CDR3 contains 14 residues.

The rearrangement links TRBV20-1 to TRBJ2-7, with 8 bases lining up with TRBD1. The V gene's germline CDR1 is DFQATT and CDR2 SNEGSKA (reference sequence). Trimming took 2 bases from V and 5 from J; bases not matched to a gene: 8. The CDR3 contains 14 residues. CDR3 loop: CSARIPDRANEQYF. The CDR3 DNA reads as TGCAGTGCTAGAATCCCGGACAGGGCTAACGAGCAGTACTTC.

In its sample, this clonotype was seen a few times. V gene TRBV28 combines with J gene TRBJ2-4, with 7 bases aligning to TRBD2. The tail of the sequence fits TRBJ2-5 better, so the J call may be wrong. The CDR3 spans 15 residues. The germline V gene has CDR1 MDHEN and CDR2 SYDVKM. The CDR3, as DNA: TGTGCCAGCAGTTCCTATTCGACTAGCTGGGAGACCCAGTACTTC. Translated, it gives CASSSYSTSWETQYF.

V is TRBV20-1 and J is TRBJ2-5, with 12 bases aligning to TRBD2. The CDR3 totals 15 residues. V was clipped by 7 bases and J by 2 bases; unmatched bases: 8. Looked up from germline, CDR1 is DFQATT and CDR2 is SNEGSKA (reference sequence). The CDR3 here is CSGLAGVGGQETQYF. For the CDR3, the DNA is TGCAGTGGACTAGCGGGAGTTGGGGGTCAAGAGACCCAGTACTTC.

This clonotype was seen repeatedly, ten times or more. The V call is TRBV29-1, the J call TRBJ2-6; D remains unclear. Trimming removed 3 bases from V and 0 bases from J, with 3 bases in between. CDR3 length: 13 residues. The germline V gene has CDR1 SQVTM and CDR2 ANQGSEA. The chain's CDR3 is CSVESSGANVLTF. For the CDR3, the DNA is TGCAGCGTTGAGAGCTCTGGGGCCAACGTCCTGACTTTC.

This clonotype has more than one count but fewer than ten. The CDR3 DNA reads as TGTGCCAGCAGTAACAGGGGAACCTTGGCCGCCGCGTACTTC. Translating it yields CASSNRGTLAAAYF. The chain has TRBV25-1 and TRBJ2-7, with 7 bases lining up with TRBD1. With 5 bases clipped from V and 12 bases from J, the junction kept 16 bases outside the gene matches. The germline CDR1 and CDR2 sequences are MGHDK and SYGVNS. CDR3 size: 14 residues.

For this clonotype: A read error may be the cause here, since a much bigger clone is one base away. The chain links TRBV29-1 to TRBJ2-5, with TRBD1 matching 10 bases. After removal of 7 bases from V and 4 bases from J, the junction contained 9 bases not matched to a gene. Germline V gene lookup returns CDR1 SQVTM and CDR2 ANQGSEA. This CDR3 comprises 14 residues. CDR3 loop: CSGLDRGHRETQYF. The CDR3 nucleotides read TGCAGCGGTCTTGACAGGGGGCACAGAGAGACCCAGTACTTC.

Comment on this clonotype: At one of its ends the junction is not consistent with the germline gene, which may arise from a read error. V usage is TRBV20-1 and J usage is TRBJ1-1; a possible D gene is TRBD1 (6 bases). The CDR3 is 15 amino acids. Per the germline V gene, CDR1 is DFQATT and CDR2 is SNEGSKA (reference sequence). The CDR3 loop reads CSTRDPGVGKTEAFF. Written as DNA, the CDR3 is TGCAGTACTAGAGATCCAGGGGTGGGAAAAACTGAAGCTTTCTTT.

Only a few counts were recorded for this clonotype. The CDR3 reads CSASGQGNTEAFF. As DNA, the CDR3 is TGCAGTGCTAGCGGCCAGGGGAACACTGAAGCTTTCTTT. The chain has TRBV20-1 and TRBJ1-1; perhaps TRBD1 as D (5 bases). CDR3 length: 13 amino acids. Germline-derived CDR1 and CDR2 are DFQATT and SNEGSKA (reference sequence). With 3 bases removed from V and 1 base from J, the gap between germline ends came to 9 bases.

This clonotype was detected only a few times. The chain carries TRBV5-1 and TRBJ2-5, with D unclear. This CDR3 is 13 amino acids long. From germline, CDR1 is SGHRS and CDR2 YFSETQ. With 7 bases removed from V and 1 base from J, the gap between germline ends came to 11 bases. The CDR3 spells CASRFGPQETQYF. For the CDR3, the DNA is TGCGCCAGCCGGTTCGGGCCCCAAGAGACCCAGTACTTC.

This clonotype has a handful of counts. The chain carries TRBV28 and TRBJ2-7; D gene uncertain. In germline, CDR1 is MDHEN, CDR2 SYDVKM. CDR3 size: 12 residues. Deletions cut 3 bases from V and 7 bases from J, with 10 bases between. CDR3 sequence (DNA): TGTGCCAGCAGTTTTGGAGTCCTTGAGCAGTACTTC. Translation: CASSFGVLEQYF.

Ten or more counts support this clonotype. The gene calls are TRBV10-3 and TRBJ2-3; TRBD1 is a possible D gene (6 bases). CDR3 length equals 16 residues. Germline CDR1 reads ENHRY; CDR2 reads SYGVKD. Trimming took 6 bases from V and 4 from J, leaving 20 bases between them. CDR3 sequence reads: CAISSGTPTAPDTQYF. DNA for the CDR3: TGTGCCATCAGCTCCGGGACACCGACCGCGCCAGATACGCAGTATTTT.

The table lists this clonotype with a few counts. This rearrangement joins TRBV27 to TRBJ2-7; D unresolved. V was pared by 2 bases and J by 2 bases, with 13 bases between. This CDR3 is built from 15 residues. In germline, CDR1 is MNHEY, CDR2 SMNVEV (reference sequence). CDR3 coding DNA: TGTGCCAGCAGTTTAAGGTCCGAACCTCCCTACGAGCAGTACTTC. This gives the protein CASSLRSEPPYEQYF.